The T cell receptor beta chain described here comes from a study of tumor and adjacent non-tumor tissue in lung cancer. Three rounds of nested PCR, following a modified ARM-PCR protocol, produced the TCRbeta library. One entry per CDR3 protein, called by TCRdb with MiXCR from the multiplex PCR reads. The table has approximately 79,000 distinct CDR3 sequences, approximately 82% seen once; the top ten hold under 50%. This sample's RNA came from whole unsorted tissue. The normal lung tissue was taken more than 3 cm from the tumor edge. Study-wide points: Compared with tumor, normal lung showed significantly lower TCR diversity.

The CDR3 is 15 amino acids. Looked up from germline, CDR1 is SGHDT and CDR2 is YYEEEE. Comment on this clonotype: Its antigen is not known. Sequence at one end of the junction differs from germline and may be a read error.

The material sequenced was distant non-tumor lung tissue. The sequence was collected from a man between 65 and 85 years old with non-small cell lung cancer. The chain couples TRBV5-6 to TRBJ2-7, with D possibly TRBD2 on 6 matching bases. CDR3 sequence (DNA): TGTGCCATCAGCTTGGGACTTCGGGGATTCTACGAGCAGTACTTC. It codes for CAISLGLRGFYEQYF. The variable domain in full, completed from reference TRBV5-6 and TRBJ2-7, reads DAGVTQSPTHLIKTRGQQVTLRCSPKSGHDTVSWYQQALGQGPQFIFQYYEEEERQRGNFPDRFSGHQFPNYSSELNVNALLLGDSALYLCAISLGLRGFYEQYFGPGTRLTVT.